The clone carrying this T cell receptor beta chain was seen ten or more times. These data are taken from a study of early T cells in non-severe SARS-CoV-2 infection. Individual cDNA molecules were tagged with unique molecular identifiers, the study reported. Via MiXCR, TCRdb re-called the 5' RACE reads, giving one row per CDR3 protein. The data show around 70,000 distinct CDR3 sequences, less than 9.5% seen once. CDR1 is MNHNY, CDR2 SVGAGI, per germline (reference sequence). The CDR3 totals 15 residues. The trim removed 1 base at V and 7 bases at J, leaving 10 bases unmatched. The receptor was isolated from an adult who was a healthcare worker with PCR-confirmed SARS-CoV-2 infection or an uninfected control (not recorded which). The chain is built from TRBV6-6 and TRBJ2-7; TRBD2 matches at 7 bases. The material sequenced was whole blood. The chain's CDR3 is CASSYFQGPAGEQYF. CDR3 bases: TGTGCCAGCAGTTACTTCCAGGGTCCAGCGGGAGAGCAGTACTTC.